The 27 T cell receptor beta chains below were found in one sample sequenced in a study of CD8 T cells in Susac syndrome (dated by TCRdb to between 2018 and 2021). Libraries were made using the immunoSEQ multiplex PCR assay. RNA was extracted using the RNeasy kit, and roughly 0.5 to 1 ug of the RNA was reverse transcribed with random hexamers. TCRdb ran its own pipeline on the public reads, namely fastp trimming at Q25 and MiXCR clone calling, and kept in-frame beta chains. Identical CDR3 proteins give one entry, which carries the most common genes and DNA. Here the sample has 150,000 to 200,000 distinct CDR3 sequences; over 85% occur a single time. The top ten constitute over 0.11% of the sample. Material for sequencing was CD4+ T cells from PBMCs. These receptor sequences come from a human donor in good health.

V usage is TRBV29-1 and J usage is TRBJ2-3, with D unresolved. CDR3 length: 12 residues. V was shortened by 7 bases and J by 2 bases, with 10 bases between the two germline ends. From germline, CDR1 is SQVTM and CDR2 ANQGSEA. CDR3 sequence (DNA): TGCAGCGCCCTCGGATACACAGATACGCAGTATTTT. This codes for CSALGYTDTQYF.

The V gene is TRBV15, the J gene TRBJ2-3; possible D gene TRBD2, 6 bases. V dropped 0 bases and J dropped 4 bases, with 8 bases sitting between them. This CDR3 contains 14 residues. The germline V gene has CDR1 LNHNV and CDR2 YYDKDF (reference sequence). The CDR3 here is CATSRDPGADTQYF. The CDR3, as DNA: TGTGCCACCAGCAGAGATCCGGGGGCAGATACGCAGTATTTT.

This clonotype has a handful of counts. V is TRBV6-5 and J is TRBJ2-1, with D tentatively TRBD1 (6 bases). The germline V gene has CDR1 MNHEY and CDR2 SVGAGI. V was shortened by 6 bases and J by 1 base, with 13 bases between the two germline ends. The CDR3 contains 15 residues. The CDR3, as DNA: TGTGCCAGCAGCCCCGGGCAGGGGTCCTACAATGAGCAGTTCTTC. It encodes CASSPGQGSYNEQFF.

This chain joins TRBV5-1 and TRBJ1-1; weak D call: TRBD1 (5 bases). CDR1 is SGHRS, CDR2 YFSETQ, per germline. The ends were cut back, 0 bases at V and 2 bases at J, with 14 bases in the middle. The CDR3 has 16 amino acids. The CDR3 DNA is TGCGCCAGCAGCTTGGGGGGCAGGGTGTTAAACACTGAAGCTTTCTTT. Translating gives CASSLGGRVLNTEAFF. Combining the CDR3 with reference TRBV5-1 and TRBJ1-1 gives the whole variable domain KAGVTQTPRYLIKTRGQQVTLSCSPISGHRSVSWYQQTPGQGLQFLFEYFSETQRNKGNFPGRFSGRQFSNSRSEMNVSTLELGDSALYLCASSLGGRVLNTEAFFGQGTRLTVV.

This chain links TRBV29-1 with TRBJ1-3; D unclear. The V gene's germline CDR1 is SQVTM and CDR2 ANQGSEA. Deletions cut 4 bases from V and 2 bases from J, with 6 bases between. CDR3 length equals 12 residues. The CDR3 nucleotides read TGCAGCGTTGGGGGAACTGGAAACACCATATATTTT. It is translated as CSVGGTGNTIYF.

This clonotype appeared a single time. This chain uses TRBV18 with TRBJ2-1; 8 positions match TRBD2. The V gene's germline CDR1 is KGHSH and CDR2 LQKENI. The trim removed 3 bases at V and 9 bases at J, leaving 4 bases unmatched. The CDR3 spans 13 residues. The CDR3 sequence is CASSPLLAAEQFF. CDR3 sequence (DNA): TGTGCCAGCTCACCCCTACTAGCGGCTGAGCAGTTCTTC.

The gene calls are TRBV14 and TRBJ2-7, with D tentatively TRBD2 (5 bases). V lost 0 bases, J lost 0 bases, and 15 bases lay in between. Germline V lookup: CDR1 SGHDN, CDR2 FVKESK. CDR3 length equals 17 residues. This chain's CDR3 is CASSQERGRASSYEQYF. In DNA, the CDR3 is TGTGCCAGCAGCCAAGAGAGAGGGCGTGCAAGCTCCTACGAGCAGTACTTC.

The CDR3 region is CASSLMDSQNTEAFF. The CDR3 DNA follows: TGTGCCAGCAGTTTAATGGACAGCCAGAACACTGAAGCTTTCTTT. This rearrangement joins TRBV12-3 or TRBV12-4 to TRBJ1-1; D may be TRBD1 (6 bases). Between the trimmed V and J ends, which lost 2 bases and 1 base, there was a span of 11 bases. The CDR3 contains 15 residues.

The rearrangement links TRBV7-9 to TRBJ1-2; TRBD1 agrees at 8 bases. Trimming removed 5 bases from V and 10 bases from J; junction bases left unmatched: 9. CDR1 and CDR2 (germline): SEHNR, FQNEAQ (reference sequence). The CDR3 is made up of 13 amino acids. CDR3 bases: TGTGCCAGCAGCCTACTGACAGGGGATGCCTACACCTTC. Translation gives CASSLLTGDAYTF.

V and J are TRBV5-1 and TRBJ2-7, with TRBD1 matching over 10 bases. This CDR3 contains 15 residues. CDR1 is SGHRS and CDR2 is YFSETQ in the germline V gene. Germline trimming cut 3 bases from V and 2 bases from J; bases unmatched to any gene: 5. CDR3 nucleotides: TGCGCCAGCAGCTCTTTGACAGGGGGCCCCTACGAGCAGTACTTC. Amino acids: CASSSLTGGPYEQYF.

This chain joins TRBV6-2 or TRBV6-3 and TRBJ2-1; TRBD2 matches at 7 bases. The CDR3 is made up of 15 amino acids. Germline-derived CDR1 and CDR2 are MNHEY and SVGEGT. V trimming: 0 bases; J trimming: 10 bases; junction bases outside the gene matches: 9. CDR3 protein: CASSYSLRGDREQFF. Here the CDR3 DNA reads TGTGCCAGCAGTTACTCTCTCCGGGGGGATAGGGAGCAGTTCTTC.

The chain is built from TRBV6-5 and TRBJ2-4; D gene uncertain. Trimming took 4 bases from V and 4 from J, leaving 11 bases between them. The germline V gene encodes CDR1 MNHEY and CDR2 SVGAGI. The CDR3 spans 14 residues. CDR3 protein: CASSSFRKKNIQYF. CDR3 DNA sequence: TGTGCCAGCAGTTCATTCCGGAAAAAAAACATTCAGTACTTC.

This clonotype was seen only once. This chain links TRBV6-6 with TRBJ1-1; TRBD1 is a possible D gene (5 bases). This CDR3 has 15 residues. The V end was cut by 2 bases, the J end by 3 bases, with 13 bases between. Germline V lookup: CDR1 MNHNY, CDR2 SVGAGI (reference sequence). This CDR3 is CASSYDQGGDTEAFF. In DNA form, the CDR3 reads TGTGCCAGCAGTTACGATCAGGGCGGAGACACTGAAGCTTTCTTT.

The gene calls are TRBV6-1 and TRBJ1-2; 12 positions agree with TRBD1. The CDR3 runs 13 residues. Germline V CDR1 and CDR2: MNHNS, SASEGT. The junction had 1 base not matched to a gene; V was cut back by 4 bases and J by 7 bases. The CDR3 loop is CASSGDRGLGYTF. The CDR3 DNA is TGTGCCAGCAGTGGGGACAGGGGGCTTGGCTACACCTTC.

This clonotype has just one count. V and J are TRBV20-1 and TRBJ1-2; TRBD1 might be the D (5 bases). The CDR3 extends over 12 amino acids. Between the trimmed V and J ends, which lost 0 bases and 8 bases, there was a span of 10 bases. CDR1 DFQATT and CDR2 SNEGSKA come from the germline V gene (reference sequence). The DNA of the CDR3 is TGCAGTGCTAGAGACGGGGCGGGAGGCTACACCTTC. Its protein is CSARDGAGGYTF.

The chain couples TRBV3-1 to TRBJ2-2; the D is unclear. Germline CDR1 and CDR2: LGHDT and YNNKEL (reference sequence). Between the trimmed V and J ends, which lost 5 bases and 1 base, there was a span of 11 bases. The CDR3 is made up of 15 amino acids. This CDR3 is CASSSPLGNTGELFF. CDR3 DNA: TGTGCCAGCAGCTCCCCTCTGGGGAACACCGGGGAGCTGTTTTTT.

The chain carries TRBV6-5 and TRBJ1-5; 8 bases line up with TRBD1. The germline V gene encodes CDR1 MNHEY and CDR2 SVGAGI. This CDR3 is built from 14 residues. Unmatched junction bases numbered 2, after V lost 6 bases and J lost 1 base. CDR3 DNA: TGTGCCAGCAGACAGGGGGGGAGCAATCAGCCCCAGCATTTT. Translated, it gives CASRQGGSNQPQHF.

The J gene is TRBJ1-5, the V gene TRBV9; 7 bases line up with TRBD1. CDR3 length: 14 amino acids. V trimming: 0 bases; J trimming: 8 bases; junction bases outside the gene matches: 5. CDR1 and CDR2 from the germline V gene are SGDLS and YYNGEE. The CDR3 DNA is TGTGCCAGCAGCGTAGGCCCAACAGGGGAGCCCCAGCATTTT. This translates into CASSVGPTGEPQHF.

The chain has TRBV20-1 and TRBJ2-1; no definite D call. The CDR3 spans 11 residues. V lost 5 bases and J lost 7, with 9 bases in between. CDR1 and CDR2 from the germline V gene are DFQATT and SNEGSKA (reference sequence). This chain's CDR3 is CSAPPNNEQFF. CDR3 in DNA: TGCAGTGCTCCCCCTAATAATGAGCAGTTCTTC.

The V and J genes are TRBV2 and TRBJ2-6; D tentatively fits TRBD1 or TRBD2 (5 bases each). This CDR3 has 12 residues. Trimming left V 1 base short and J 19 bases short, with 14 bases between. CDR1 is SNHLY, CDR2 FYNNEI, per germline. This CDR3 is CASSEVPRGATF. In DNA, the CDR3 is TGTGCCAGCAGTGAAGTTCCTCGGGGCGCAACTTTC.

The chain carries TRBV29-1 and TRBJ2-3; TRBD1 matches 8 bases. With V trimmed by 4 bases and J by 0 bases, 0 bases remained unmatched. Germline-derived CDR1 and CDR2 are SQVTM and ANQGSEA. The CDR3 loop spans 13 amino acids. CDR3 sequence (DNA): TGCAGCGTTGGGGACAGGAGCACAGATACGCAGTATTTT. Its translation is CSVGDRSTDTQYF.

This chain links TRBV27 with TRBJ2-3, with D uncertain. This CDR3 has 13 residues. The V gene lost 3 bases and the J gene lost 6 bases, with 10 bases spanning the gap. Germline assignment: CDR1 MNHEY and CDR2 SMNVEV (reference sequence). CDR3 sequence reads: CASSFGPGDTQYF. In DNA, the CDR3 is TGTGCCAGCAGTTTTGGTCCCGGGGATACGCAGTATTTT.

This clonotype has just one count. The J gene is TRBJ2-1, the V gene TRBV2; 13 nucleotides agree with TRBD2. The CDR3 runs 16 residues. The V and J ends lost 6 bases and 2 bases, in that order; junction bases with no gene match: 4. Looked up from germline, CDR1 is SNHLY and CDR2 is FYNNEI. The CDR3 DNA reads TGTGCCAGCAGGACTACTAGCGGGGGGGCCTACAATGAGCAGTTCTTC. It translates to CASRTTSGGAYNEQFF. The full variable domain, in which reference TRBV2 and TRBJ2-1 provide the parts outside the CDR3, is EPEVTQTPSHQVTQMGQEVILRCVPISNHLYFYWYRQILGQKVEFLVSFYNNEISEKSEIFDDQFSVERPDGSNFTLKIRSTKLEDSAMYFCASRTTSGGAYNEQFFGPGTRLTVL.

V and J are TRBV12-3 or TRBV12-4 and TRBJ2-7, with 9 positions matching TRBD1. The ends lost 3 bases at V and 2 bases at J; junction bases unmatched: 11. The CDR3 contains 17 residues. CDR3 sequence reads: CASSFSPGQGRTYEQYF. In DNA form, the CDR3 reads TGTGCCAGCAGTTTTTCTCCAGGACAGGGGCGGACCTACGAGCAGTACTTC.

This rearrangement joins TRBV3-1 to TRBJ1-1; D perhaps matches TRBD1 (5 bases). Germline assignment: CDR1 LGHDT and CDR2 YNNKEL (reference sequence). V was pared by 1 base and J by 6 bases, with 9 bases between. The CDR3 has 13 residues. The CDR3 DNA is TGTGCCAGCAGCCAAGTCAGGGTCTCTGAAGCTTTCTTT. Protein: CASSQVRVSEAFF.

The rearrangement uses TRBV2 and TRBJ1-2, with D possibly matching TRBD1 (5 bases). V was trimmed by 8 bases and J by 7 bases, leaving 17 bases between them. The CDR3 runs to 13 residues. Germline V lookup: CDR1 SNHLY, CDR2 FYNNEI. CDR3 coding DNA: TGTGCCAGCGAGAAGGTTGGGGGAGGTGGCTACACCTTC. Protein sequence: CASEKVGGGGYTF.

The gene calls are TRBV20-1 and TRBJ1-2; D perhaps matches TRBD1 (6 bases). Trimming took 5 bases from V and 5 from J, leaving 15 bases between them. The CDR3 is made up of 13 amino acids. In germline, CDR1 is DFQATT, CDR2 SNEGSKA (reference sequence). CDR3 sequence (DNA): TGCAGTGCTCCTGACAGGAAAAATTATGGCTACACCTTC. Translating gives CSAPDRKNYGYTF.